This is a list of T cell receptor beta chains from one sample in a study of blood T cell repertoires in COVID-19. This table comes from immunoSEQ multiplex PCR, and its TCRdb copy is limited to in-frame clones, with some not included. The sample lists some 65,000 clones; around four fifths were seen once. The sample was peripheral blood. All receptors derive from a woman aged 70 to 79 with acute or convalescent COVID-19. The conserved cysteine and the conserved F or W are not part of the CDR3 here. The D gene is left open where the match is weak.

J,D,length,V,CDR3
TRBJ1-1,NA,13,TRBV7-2,ASSLSAWEDTEAF
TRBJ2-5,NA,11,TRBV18,ASSLNSEETQY
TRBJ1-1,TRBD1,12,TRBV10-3,AIRGDRVVTEAF
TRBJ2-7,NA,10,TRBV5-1,ASSFTGTEQY
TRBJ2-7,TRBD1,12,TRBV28,ASSFRGSSYEQY
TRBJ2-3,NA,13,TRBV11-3,ASSRGSKGIDTQY
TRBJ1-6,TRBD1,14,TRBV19,ATSGLRGTGDSPLH
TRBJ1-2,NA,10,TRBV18,ASSRGDYGYT
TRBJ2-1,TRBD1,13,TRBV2,ASTKDRHSYNEQF
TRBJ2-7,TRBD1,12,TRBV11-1,ASSFRQGPYEQY
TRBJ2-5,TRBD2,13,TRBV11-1,ASSLEVAGLETQY
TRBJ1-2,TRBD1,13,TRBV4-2,ASSLTGGFVEGYT
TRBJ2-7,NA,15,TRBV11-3,ASSDGRAPLLSYEQY
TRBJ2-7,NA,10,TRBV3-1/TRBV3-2,ASSQSRYEQY
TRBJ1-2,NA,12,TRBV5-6,ASSLWGVGYGYT